In this sample, the clone carrying this T cell receptor beta chain turned up a few times. This record comes from a study of cytomegalovirus exposure and HLA in healthy donors. CDR1 is GTSNPN and CDR2 is SVGIG in the germline V gene (reference sequence). This CDR3 comprises 13 residues. V lost 3 bases and J lost 2; bases outside the gene matches: 0. PCR involved 60 Vbeta and 13 Jbeta primers. Measured with immunoSEQ multiplex PCR; TCRdb has only the in-frame clones, and not every one. This sample has roughly 150,000 clones, with less than 9.5% found just once. Sequenced material: PBMCs. The source of this sequence is a male donor in good health and CMV-seronegative. This sequence joins TRBV30 and TRBJ2-7; 11 bases are a match to TRBD2. The CDR3 protein is CAWRTSGTYEQYF. CDR3 DNA sequence: TGTGCCTGGAGGACTAGCGGGACCTACGAGCAGTACTTC.